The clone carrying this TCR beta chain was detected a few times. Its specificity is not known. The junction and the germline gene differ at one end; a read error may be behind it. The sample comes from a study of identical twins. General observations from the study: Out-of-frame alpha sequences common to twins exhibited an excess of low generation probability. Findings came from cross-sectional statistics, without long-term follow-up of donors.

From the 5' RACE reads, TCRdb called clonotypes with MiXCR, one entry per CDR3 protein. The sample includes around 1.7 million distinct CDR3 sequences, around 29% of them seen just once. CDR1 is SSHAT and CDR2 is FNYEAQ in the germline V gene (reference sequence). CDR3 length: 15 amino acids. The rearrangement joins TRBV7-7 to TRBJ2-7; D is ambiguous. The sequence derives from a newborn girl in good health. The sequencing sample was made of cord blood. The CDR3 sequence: CASSLVARSYPEQYF. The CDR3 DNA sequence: TGTGCTAGCAGCTTAGTGGCTAGAAGTTATCCCGAGCAGTACTTC.